Shown below are 27 T cell receptor beta chains from a single sample sequenced in a study of blood T cell repertoires in COVID-19. The repertoire was sequenced with immunoSEQ multiplex PCR; TCRdb's copy has only in-frame clones and lacks some. The table shows a few hundred thousand clones, with about 88% occurring only once. The sequencing input was PBMCs or T cells enriched from blood (not recorded which). Receptors originate from a woman aged 35 to 49 who had recovered from COVID-19.

V is TRBV7-2 and J is TRBJ1-1; maybe TRBD1 (6 bases). CDR3 length: 15 residues. The germline V gene has CDR1 SGHTA and CDR2 FQGNSA. V was clipped by 1 base and J by 0 bases, with 9 bases between them. CDR3 region: CASSLEGDMNTEAFF. In DNA form, the CDR3 reads TGTGCCAGCAGCTTAGAGGGGGACATGAACACTGAAGCTTTCTTT.

This rearrangement joins TRBV2 to TRBJ2-7; TRBD1 matches 7 bases. The CDR3 has 12 residues. Germline V gene sequence: CDR1 SNHLY, CDR2 FYNNEI. Trimming at V came to 7 bases and at J to 2 bases, leaving 2 bases not matched to a gene. The CDR3 loop is CASTRGPYEQYF. DNA for the CDR3: TGTGCCAGCACGAGGGGGCCCTACGAGCAGTACTTC.

This chain joins TRBV15 and TRBJ2-7, with D perhaps matching TRBD1 (5 bases). Trimming took 1 base from V and 4 from J, leaving 11 bases between them. The length of the CDR3 is 14 residues. Germline V gene data show CDR1 as LNHNV and CDR2 as YYDKDF (reference sequence). The chain's CDR3 is CATSRGARVYEQYF. For the CDR3, the DNA is TGTGCCACCAGCAGAGGAGCCAGGGTTTACGAGCAGTACTTC.

V is TRBV7-9 and J is TRBJ2-5; D unclear. CDR1 and CDR2 (germline): SEHNR, FQNEAQ (reference sequence). Trimming left V 7 bases short and J 2 bases short, with 11 bases between. The CDR3 totals 13 residues. In DNA, the CDR3 is TGTGCCAGCACCTTCCCCAGTCAAGAGACCCAGTACTTC. Residues: CASTFPSQETQYF.

CDR3 sequence: CASSLVAGQAGNTIYF. Here the CDR3 DNA reads TGTGCCAGCAGCTTAGTCGCGGGACAGGCTGGAAACACCATATATTTT. This chain uses TRBV11-3 with TRBJ1-3; 8 nucleotides match TRBD1. With 1 base clipped from V and 2 bases from J, the junction kept 4 bases outside the gene matches. The CDR3 has 16 amino acids. Germline V gene sequence: CDR1 SGHNT, CDR2 YENEEA.

On this clone itself: The junction departs from germline at one end; a sequencing error may be responsible. V and J are TRBV19 and TRBJ2-2, with TRBD1 matching 9 bases. The CDR3 consists of 16 residues. CDR1 is LNHDA and CDR2 is SQIVND in the germline V gene (reference sequence). This CDR3 is CASSLRTGANTGELFF. CDR3 DNA sequence: TGTGCCAGTAGTCTTAGGACAGGGGCGAATACCGGGGAGCTGTTTTTT.

This chain joins TRBV7-6 and TRBJ2-7; D remains unclear. Trimming cost V 1 base and J 0 bases, with 7 bases left between them. The CDR3 runs 14 residues. Germline CDR1 is SGHVS and CDR2 is FNYEAQ. CDR3 nucleotides: TGTGCCAGCAGCTTAGGGGCCAGCTCCTACGAGCAGTACTTC. Residues: CASSLGASSYEQYF.

This chain uses TRBV11-3 with TRBJ1-1, with 7 bases fitting TRBD1. The CDR3 is made up of 15 amino acids. V was clipped by 5 bases and J by 1 base; unmatched bases: 7. CDR1 is SGHNT, CDR2 YENEEA, per germline. The CDR3 here is CASSGQASGNTEAFF. CDR3 DNA sequence: TGTGCCAGCAGCGGACAGGCCTCAGGGAACACTGAAGCTTTCTTT.

The chain uses TRBV28 and TRBJ1-2, with 9 bases lining up with TRBD1. The CDR3 is 16 residues long. J lost 8 bases, V lost 4 bases, and 14 bases had no gene match. Germline V gene sequence: CDR1 MDHEN, CDR2 SYDVKM. Here the CDR3 reads CASSSSGTGRLDGYTF. Written as DNA, the CDR3 is TGTGCCAGCAGTTCATCCGGGACAGGGAGGTTAGACGGCTACACCTTC.

This chain joins TRBV7-9 and TRBJ2-7; TRBD2 agrees at 8 bases. The germline gives CDR1 SEHNR, CDR2 FQNEAQ (reference sequence). CDR3 length: 14 amino acids. With 5 bases clipped from V and 4 bases from J, the junction kept 7 bases outside the gene matches. CDR3 in DNA: TGTGCCAGCAGCCGGGAGGGAGGAAGGTACGAGCAGTACTTC. Residues: CASSREGGRYEQYF.

This rearrangement joins TRBV24-1 to TRBJ2-7; the D gene is possibly TRBD2 (7 bases). The V gene's germline CDR1 is KGHDR and CDR2 SFDVKD. There are 13 residues in the CDR3. V lost 6 bases, J lost 2 bases, and 10 bases lay in between. The CDR3 nucleotides read TGTGCCACCAGTCCGGGGGGCGCCTACGAGCAGTACTTC. Translation: CATSPGGAYEQYF.

V usage is TRBV9 and J usage is TRBJ1-3; D remains ambiguous. This CDR3 has 15 residues. Germline V gene data show CDR1 as SGDLS and CDR2 as YYNGEE. The V end lost 0 bases, the J end lost 0 bases, and 7 bases lay between the germline ends. The CDR3 coding sequence is TGTGCCAGCAGCGTAGGGTTCAGCTCTGGAAACACCATATATTTT. It specifies CASSVGFSSGNTIYF.

The chain carries TRBV4-2 and TRBJ1-3; D not certain. The CDR3 is 15 residues long. CDR1 and CDR2 from the germline V gene are LGHNA and YNFKEQ. The V gene lost 1 base and the J gene lost 7 bases, with 14 bases spanning the gap. CDR3 region: CASSQVGSLINTIYF. CDR3 bases: TGTGCCAGCAGCCAAGTCGGGTCTCTGATCAACACCATATATTTT.

This chain uses TRBV19 with TRBJ2-5; weak D call: TRBD1 (6 bases). The CDR3 length is 13 residues. Trimming removed 5 bases at V and 5 bases at J, with 12 bases between. Germline lookup yields CDR1 LNHDA and CDR2 SQIVND (reference sequence). In DNA, the CDR3 is TGTGCCAGTAGTGAAAGGGGGTGGGAGACCCAGTACTTC. The encoded protein is CASSERGWETQYF.

The chain couples TRBV9 to TRBJ2-6; no clear D gene. Trimming stripped 0 bases from V and 10 bases from J, with 8 bases between. Germline CDR1 is SGDLS and CDR2 is YYNGEE. This CDR3 contains 13 residues. The CDR3 protein is CASSVGALNVLTF. CDR3 in DNA: TGTGCCAGCAGCGTAGGGGCTTTAAACGTCCTGACTTTC.

The V call is TRBV11-2, the J call TRBJ2-7; tentative D call: TRBD1 (6 bases). CDR3 length: 17 amino acids. Looked up from germline, CDR1 is SGHAT and CDR2 is FQNNGV. V gave up 4 bases and J gave up 6 bases, with 25 bases separating them. The CDR3 DNA reads TGTGCCAGCAGCTACGGGGCAGGGGTGGGGGTTTCGGGCGAGCAGTACTTC. This encodes CASSYGAGVGVSGEQYF. The variable domain in full, completed from reference TRBV11-2 and TRBJ2-7, reads EAGVAQSPRYKIIEKRQSVAFWCNPISGHATLYWYQQILGQGPKLLIQFQNNGVVDDSQLPKDRFSAERLKGVDSTLKIQPAKLEDSAVYLCASSYGAGVGVSGEQYFGPGTRLTVT.

V gene TRBV5-8 combines with J gene TRBJ2-5; no clear D. This CDR3 has 13 residues. The V end was cut by 5 bases, the J end by 5 bases, with 13 bases between. CDR1 SGHTS and CDR2 YDEGEE come from the germline V gene. CDR3 DNA sequence: TGTGCCAGCAGTTTGAGCCTGCTGGAGACCCAGTACTTC. Residues: CASSLSLLETQYF.

The chain employs TRBV11-2 and TRBJ2-1; the D gene is possibly TRBD2 (6 bases). Trimming stripped 4 bases from V and 4 bases from J, with 11 bases between. The CDR3 has 14 residues. Per germline, CDR1 SGHAT and CDR2 FQNNGV. The CDR3 DNA sequence: TGTGCCAGCAGCTCGGTCCGGGGGTACAATGAGCAGTTCTTC. It codes for CASSSVRGYNEQFF.

V is TRBV28 and J is TRBJ1-1; 9 nucleotides line up with TRBD1. CDR1 is MDHEN and CDR2 is SYDVKM in the germline V gene. V lost 5 bases, J lost 6 bases, and 7 bases stayed unmatched. The CDR3 sequence is 14 residues long. The CDR3 loop is CASSGTGGASEAFF. DNA of the CDR3: TGTGCCAGCAGTGGAACAGGGGGCGCGTCTGAAGCTTTCTTT.

J is TRBJ1-2 and V is TRBV18, with 7 bases that match TRBD1. V shed 0 bases and J 3 bases; nucleotides not matched to a gene: 10. Germline loops: CDR1 KGHSH, CDR2 LQKENI. The length of the CDR3 is 17 residues. The CDR3 spells CASSPPGFTTGDYGYTF. Written as DNA, the CDR3 is TGTGCCAGCTCACCACCTGGGTTTACCACAGGGGACTATGGCTACACCTTC.

The chain employs TRBV5-6 and TRBJ1-6; 9 positions agree with TRBD1. Germline CDR1 and CDR2: SGHDT and YYEEEE. Trimming took 2 bases from V and 7 from J; bases not matched to a gene: 7. The CDR3 spans 16 residues. CDR3 sequence reads: CASSLPGTGKNSPLHF. For the CDR3, the DNA is TGTGCCAGCAGCTTACCCGGGACAGGGAAAAATTCACCCCTCCACTTT.

The table lists this clone with a count of one. CDR3 sequence: CASRTKGIGTNEKLFF. CDR3 sequence (DNA): TGTGCCAGCAGGACGAAGGGGATAGGGACTAATGAAAAACTGTTTTTT. The V gene is TRBV27, the J gene TRBJ1-4; the D gene is possibly TRBD1 (5 bases). V gave up 6 bases and J gave up 2 bases, with 16 bases separating them. Germline V gene sequence: CDR1 MNHEY, CDR2 SMNVEV (reference sequence). The CDR3 spans 16 residues.

This rearrangement joins TRBV7-9 to TRBJ1-4; possible D gene TRBD1, 6 bases. This CDR3 spans 14 amino acids. The V end lost 4 bases, the J end lost 5 bases, and 11 bases lay between the germline ends. From germline, CDR1 is SEHNR and CDR2 FQNEAQ (reference sequence). The DNA for the CDR3 is TGTGCCAGCAGCTCGCTCGACAGGAATGAAAAACTGTTTTTT. Translating gives CASSSLDRNEKLFF. The full variable domain, completed using reference TRBV7-9 and TRBJ1-4, is DTGVSQNPRHKITKRGQNVTFRCDPISEHNRLYWYRQTLGQGPEFLTYFQNEAQLEKSRLLSDRFSAERPKGSFSTLEIQRTEQGDSAMYLCASSSLDRNEKLFFGSGTQLSVL.

The CDR3 region is CASSLEGQGNNEQYF. The CDR3 coding sequence is TGCGCCAGCAGCTTGGAAGGACAGGGCAACAACGAGCAGTACTTC. This chain uses TRBV5-1 with TRBJ2-7; 8 nucleotides match TRBD1. The CDR3 is 15 residues long. CDR1 and CDR2 from the germline V gene are SGHRS and YFSETQ. V lost 0 bases to trimming and J lost 5 bases; unmatched junction nucleotides: 7.

The J gene is TRBJ1-4, the V gene TRBV25-1; 7 bases agree with TRBD1. CDR3 length: 15 residues. CDR1 MGHDK and CDR2 SYGVNS come from the germline V gene. The J segment lost 6 bases and the V segment lost 6 bases, leaving 10 bases of the junction unmatched. The CDR3 sequence: CASRGRGTSYEKLFF. In DNA form, the CDR3 reads TGTGCCAGCAGGGGCAGGGGGACGAGCTATGAAAAACTGTTTTTT.

The chain couples TRBV15 to TRBJ2-5; the D gene is possibly TRBD2 (6 bases). Trimming shortened V by 3 bases and J by 2 bases, and 10 bases separated the two germline ends. Germline V gene sequence: CDR1 LNHNV, CDR2 YYDKDF (reference sequence). The CDR3 is 14 amino acids. The CDR3 region is CATSRGRQQETQYF. In nucleotides, the CDR3 is TGTGCCACCAGCAGGGGGAGGCAGCAAGAGACCCAGTACTTC.

The chain is built from TRBV11-3 and TRBJ2-3; the match to TRBD2 covers 8 bases. The germline CDR1 and CDR2 sequences are SGHNT and YENEEA. CDR3 length: 16 amino acids. Trimming cost V 5 bases and J 5 bases; bases outside gene matches: 12. The CDR3 loop is CASSPRGEREIDTQYF. The CDR3 DNA is TGTGCCAGCAGCCCACGGGGGGAGCGGGAGATAGATACGCAGTATTTT.